Below are 22 T cell receptor beta chains sequenced from a single sample in a study of immune heterogeneity within non-small cell lung tumors. The starting template was genomic DNA from bulk tumor, approximately 620 ng per sample. Several biopsies per primary tumor were taken during surgery, spaced as far apart as possible. Enrolled patients presented with newly diagnosed, previously untreated non-small cell lung cancer and underwent curative surgery. Multiplex PCR relied on 32 V and 13 J primers to amplify TCR beta CDR3. TCRdb re-derived calls from the multiplex PCR reads in MiXCR, one entry per CDR3 protein. The table shows over 20,000 distinct CDR3 sequences, with 28% occurring only once. What was sequenced was lung tumor tissue. The receptors derive from a man aged 35-49 years with non-small cell lung cancer.

This clonotype was observed a handful of times. The chain is built from TRBV7-3 and TRBJ2-5, with D possibly TRBD2 on 6 matching bases. Germline assignment: CDR1 SGHTA and CDR2 FQGTGA. V lost 2 bases, J lost 4 bases, and 14 bases lay in between. The CDR3 sequence is 15 residues long. The CDR3 spells CASSLFGGRGETQYF. As DNA, the CDR3 is TGTGCCAGCAGCTTATTTGGAGGGAGAGGAGAGACCCAGTACTTC.

V and J are TRBV27 and TRBJ1-1, with TRBD1 identical over 8 bases. From germline, CDR1 is MNHEY and CDR2 SMNVEV (reference sequence). The CDR3 is made up of 17 amino acids. V dropped 5 bases and J dropped 0; count of bases not matched to a gene: 11. The CDR3 sequence: CASSPYRGALMNTEAFF. CDR3 nucleotides: TGTGCCAGCAGTCCCTACAGGGGGGCCCTAATGAACACTGAAGCTTTCTTT.

The rearrangement uses TRBV5-1 and TRBJ2-1, with D maybe TRBD1 (6 bases). V lost 0 bases, J lost 2 bases, and 6 bases lay in between. The CDR3 has 14 residues. CDR1 is SGHRS and CDR2 is YFSETQ in the germline V gene. The CDR3 nucleotides read TGCGCCAGCAGCTTGGGACAGGCCTACAATGAGCAGTTCTTC. This gives the protein CASSLGQAYNEQFF.

The table lists this clonotype with many counts. This chain joins TRBV6-1 and TRBJ2-3, with 9 bases identical to TRBD2. J lost 2 bases, V lost 6 bases, and 6 bases had no gene match. The CDR3 has 15 amino acids. Germline V lookup: CDR1 MNHNS, CDR2 SASEGT. The CDR3 reads CASSPLAGVTDTQYF. As DNA, the CDR3 is TGTGCCAGCAGCCCACTAGCGGGTGTCACAGATACGCAGTATTTT.

The CDR3 sequence: CASSQDRKGLYGYTF. The CDR3 region has the DNA TGCGCCAGCAGCCAAGATCGGAAGGGACTCTATGGCTACACCTTC. The rearrangement links TRBV4-3 to TRBJ1-2; tentative D call: TRBD1 (5 bases). V gave up 0 bases and J gave up 4 bases, with 12 bases separating them. CDR1 LGHNA and CDR2 YSLEER come from the germline V gene. The CDR3 has 15 amino acids.

As concerns this clonotype: With a much larger clone just one base away, this may be a read error. This chain connects TRBV6-4 to TRBJ2-6; maybe TRBD1 (5 bases). The CDR3 has 15 amino acids. Germline V gives CDR1 MRHNA, CDR2 SNTAGT. This CDR3 is CASSGQSSRANVLTF. CDR3 nucleotides: TGTGCCAGCAGTGGACAGTCCTCTAGGGCCAACGTCCTGACTTTC.

The chain couples TRBV20-1 to TRBJ2-2; no clear D. The CDR3 covers 14 residues. Trimming pared 1 base from V and 7 bases from J, leaving 13 bases between. Germline V gene data show CDR1 as DFQATT and CDR2 as SNEGSKA (reference sequence). Written as DNA, the CDR3 is TGCAGTGCTAGAGGTCTTGGGCAGGACGGGGAGCTGTTTTTT. This gives the protein CSARGLGQDGELFF.

A few counts support this clonotype. An end of the junction differs from the germline gene, which may be a read error. The chain has TRBV20-1 and TRBJ1-2, with D tentatively TRBD1 (6 bases). This CDR3 is built from 16 residues. Germline CDR1 DFQATT, CDR2 SNEGSKA (reference sequence). In DNA form, the CDR3 reads TGCAATGCTAGAGATTTGGGGGCCCCGCCGGCCGGTGGCTACACCTTC. Its translation is CNARDLGAPPAGGYTF.

This clonotype has a single count. At one end, the junction sequence differs from germline, possibly due to a read error. J is TRBJ2-7 and V is TRBV10-3; 7 bases fit TRBD1. Per the germline V gene, CDR1 is ENHRY and CDR2 is SYGVKD. This CDR3 spans 13 amino acids. CDR3 in amino acids: CAVAGDSSCEQYF. For the CDR3, the DNA is TGTGCGGTCGCAGGGGACAGCTCCTGCGAGCAGTACTTC.

The chain is built from TRBV6-2 or TRBV6-3 and TRBJ2-7, with TRBD2 identical over 8 bases. The V segment lost 4 bases and the J segment 4 bases; nucleotides outside the gene matches: 9. The CDR3 extends over 15 amino acids. Per the germline V gene, CDR1 is MNHEY and CDR2 is SVGEGT. CDR3 DNA: TGTGCCAGCAGTTGGACGAGCGGGAGCGTGTACGAGCAGTACTTC. Its protein product is CASSWTSGSVYEQYF.

This clonotype was observed a handful of times. The V call is TRBV6-1, the J call TRBJ2-3; 11 positions match TRBD2. Germline V lookup: CDR1 MNHNS, CDR2 SASEGT. The V gene end was trimmed by 6 bases and the J gene end by 5 bases; junction bases not matched to a gene: 4. This CDR3 region has 14 residues. CDR3 coding DNA: TGTGCCAGCAGATGGGGGACTAGCGGAGATACGCAGTATTTT. The encoded protein is CASRWGTSGDTQYF.

The CDR3, as DNA: TGTGCCAGCAGCTTAATTTCCCTGGGGCTTGTTGGGGGGCACACTGAAGCTTTCTTT. Translation gives CASSLISLGLVGGHTEAFF. This chain uses TRBV7-8 with TRBJ1-1; the D gene is possibly TRBD1 (6 bases). V lost 2 bases to trimming and J lost 3 bases, with 25 bases between them. CDR3 size: 19 residues. From germline, CDR1 is SGHVS and CDR2 FQNEAQ.

V gene TRBV20-1 combines with J gene TRBJ2-7; 10 nucleotides agree with TRBD1. The CDR3 spans 15 residues. The germline CDR1 and CDR2 sequences are DFQATT and SNEGSKA (reference sequence). V trimming: 2 bases; J trimming: 2 bases; junction bases outside the gene matches: 6. CDR3 loop: CSARSSGTGAYEQYF. The CDR3 DNA is TGCAGTGCTAGAAGCTCGGGGACAGGGGCCTACGAGCAGTACTTC.

In this sample, this clonotype is medium-sized (0.01 to 0.1%). The genes are TRBV27 and TRBJ2-7; TRBD1 aligns across 10 bases. The CDR3 is 15 residues long. Germline V lookup: CDR1 MNHEY, CDR2 SMNVEV (reference sequence). Unmatched junction bases numbered 11, after V lost 6 bases and J lost 6 bases. CDR3 protein: CASRSDLTGGGEQYF. The CDR3 DNA follows: TGTGCCAGCAGATCAGATCTGACAGGGGGCGGCGAGCAGTACTTC.

This clonotype was seen repeatedly, ten times or more. The V call is TRBV6-4, the J call TRBJ2-6, with unresolved D. The CDR3 is 16 amino acids. V lost 5 bases, J lost 0 bases, and 11 bases lay in between. Per the germline V gene, CDR1 is MRHNA and CDR2 is SNTAGT. The CDR3 coding sequence is TGTGCCAGCAGTCCGGAAGGTCGCTCTGGGGCCAACGTCCTGACTTTC. Its protein is CASSPEGRSGANVLTF.

A few counts support this clonotype. The rearrangement joins TRBV14 to TRBJ1-3, with TRBD1 matching over 8 bases. This CDR3 is 14 amino acids long. Looked up from germline, CDR1 is SGHDN and CDR2 is FVKESK. V shed 3 bases and J 4 bases; nucleotides not matched to a gene: 2. In DNA, the CDR3 is TGTGCCAGCAGCCACCGGGACAGGGGAAACACCATATATTTT. Translation gives CASSHRDRGNTIYF.

This clonotype is labeled medium-sized (0.01 to 0.1%). The DNA of the CDR3 is TGTGCCAGCACCCTCCGATCCCCGGGACAAGGAGCCTACGAGCAGTACTTC. It is translated as CASTLRSPGQGAYEQYF. The rearrangement joins TRBV6-2 or TRBV6-3 to TRBJ2-7, with D possibly being TRBD1 (6 bases). The CDR3 consists of 17 residues. Trimming took 7 bases from V and 2 from J, leaving 24 bases between them. CDR1 and CDR2 (germline): MNHEY, SVGEGT.

There are a few counts of this clonotype. This sequence may be a read error, since a much larger clone differs from it by one base. The chain recombines TRBV30 with TRBJ1-5, with no clear D. This CDR3 has 13 residues. Per the germline V gene, CDR1 is GTSNPN and CDR2 is SVGIG (reference sequence). The CDR3 here is CAWSPDSNQPRHF. Written as DNA, the CDR3 is TGTGCCTGGAGTCCAGATAGCAATCAGCCCCGGCATTTT.

In its sample, this clonotype was seen many times. The chain combines TRBV10-3 with TRBJ1-2, with a possible D match to TRBD1 (5 bases). Trimming removed 7 bases from V and 8 bases from J, with 11 bases in between. Per germline, CDR1 ENHRY and CDR2 SYGVKD. This CDR3 has 11 amino acids. The CDR3 nucleotides read TGTGCCATCAACAGAGGGGACGGCTACACCTTC. This translates into CAINRGDGYTF.

This clonotype was detected only a few times. V and J are TRBV9 and TRBJ2-1, with TRBD2 identical over 7 bases. CDR3 length equals 13 residues. V lost 3 bases, J lost 5 bases, and 2 bases stayed unmatched. CDR1 SGDLS and CDR2 YYNGEE come from the germline V gene. In DNA form, the CDR3 reads TGTGCCAGCAGCGGGGGACTAAACAATGAGCAGTTCTTC. This codes for CASSGGLNNEQFF.

This clonotype was found a few times. CDR3 bases: TGCGCCAGCAGCCAAGAGTTGGGCGGGGAGCTGTTTTTT. This encodes CASSQELGGELFF. The chain couples TRBV4-1 to TRBJ2-2; D uncertain. V dropped 0 bases and J dropped 7 bases, with 6 bases sitting between them. The CDR3 totals 13 residues. The V gene's germline CDR1 is MGHRA and CDR2 YSYEKL.

The chain uses TRBV7-2 and TRBJ1-1, with D hard to call. The V gene's germline CDR1 is SGHTA and CDR2 FQGNSA. The V gene lost 5 bases and the J gene lost 1 base, with 11 bases spanning the gap. The CDR3 extends over 14 amino acids. The CDR3 spells CASSPGLWNTEAFF. The CDR3 DNA follows: TGTGCCAGCAGCCCCGGATTATGGAACACTGAAGCTTTCTTT.